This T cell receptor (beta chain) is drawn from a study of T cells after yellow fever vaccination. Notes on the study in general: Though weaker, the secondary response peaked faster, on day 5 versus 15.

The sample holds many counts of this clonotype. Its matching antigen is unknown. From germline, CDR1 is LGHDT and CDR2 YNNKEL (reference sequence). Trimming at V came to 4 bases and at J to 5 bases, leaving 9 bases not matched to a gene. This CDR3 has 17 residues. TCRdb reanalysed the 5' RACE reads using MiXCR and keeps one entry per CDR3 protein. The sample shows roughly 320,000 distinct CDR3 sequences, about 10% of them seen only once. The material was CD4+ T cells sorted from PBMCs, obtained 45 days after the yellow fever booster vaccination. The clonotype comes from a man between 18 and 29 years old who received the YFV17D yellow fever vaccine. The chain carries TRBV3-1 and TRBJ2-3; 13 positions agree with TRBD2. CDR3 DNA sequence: TGTGCCAGCAGCCCGATGACTAGCGGGGGGTCCGGAGATACGCAGTATTTT. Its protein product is CASSPMTSGGSGDTQYF.